Sequencing of this TCR beta chain was carried out in a study of breast tumors, draining lymph nodes, adjacent tissues. Whole-study results and caveats: The lymph node origin of tumor T cells was framed as consistent with a hypothesis, not demonstrated. Tumor TCR diversity was below lymph nodes but above nontumor tissue.

This CDR3 contains 13 residues. Trimming took off 5 bases at V and 3 bases at J, with 11 bases between the two ends. Per the germline V gene, CDR1 is SEHNR and CDR2 is FQNEAQ (reference sequence). A single record per CDR3 protein comes from TCRdb applying MiXCR to the multiplex PCR reads. The table lists 33,000 or so distinct CDR3 sequences, less than 65% of them singletons. Points on this clonotype: The target antigen is unknown.

The chain combines TRBV7-9 with TRBJ2-7; D remains unclear. The sequence came from a female donor with breast cancer. Some clones in this sample may be carry-over from other donors' samples. Sequenced: breast tumor tissue. Here the CDR3 reads CASSATSRYEQYF. The CDR3 DNA reads as TGTGCCAGCAGCGCGACAAGTCGCTACGAGCAGTACTTC.